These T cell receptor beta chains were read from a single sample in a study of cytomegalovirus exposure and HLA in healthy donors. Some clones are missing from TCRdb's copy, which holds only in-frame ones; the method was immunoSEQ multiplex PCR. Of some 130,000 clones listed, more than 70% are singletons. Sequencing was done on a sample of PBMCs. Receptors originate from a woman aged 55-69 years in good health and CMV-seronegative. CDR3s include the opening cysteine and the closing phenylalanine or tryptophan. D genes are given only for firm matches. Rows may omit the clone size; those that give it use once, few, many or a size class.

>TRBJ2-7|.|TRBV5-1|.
CASSLAGIPEQYF
TGCGCCAGCAGCTTGGCAGGGATTCCCGAGCAGTACTTC
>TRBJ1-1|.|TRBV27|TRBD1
CASTKSLTGGINTEAFF
TGTGCCAGCACCAAAAGCCTGACAGGGGGCATAAACACTGAAGCTTTCTTT
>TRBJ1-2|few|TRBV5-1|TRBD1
CASSPGQISSGYTF
TGCGCCAGCAGCCCGGGACAGATCTCGAGTGGCTACACCTTC
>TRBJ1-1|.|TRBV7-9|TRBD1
CASSHPLTSGGVGTEAFF
TGTGCCAGCAGCCATCCGCTGACCTCAGGGGGTGTTGGCACTGAAGCTTTCTTT
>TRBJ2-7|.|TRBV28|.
CASSTGTEQYF
TGTGCCAGCAGTACGGGGACTGAGCAGTACTTC
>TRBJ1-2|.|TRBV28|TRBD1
CASSTGGDDGYTF
TGTGCCAGCAGCACAGGGGGAGATGATGGCTACACCTTC
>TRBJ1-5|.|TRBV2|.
CASSETISNQPQHF
TGTGCCAGCAGTGAAACAATCAGCAATCAGCCCCAGCATTTT
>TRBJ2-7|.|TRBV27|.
CASSFRGGGQYF
TGTGCCAGCAGTTTCCGAGGGGGTGGGCAGTACTTC
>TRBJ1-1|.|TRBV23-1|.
CASSNGRGCTTEAFF
TGCGCCAGCAGTAATGGGAGGGGCTGCACGACTGAAGCTTTCTTT
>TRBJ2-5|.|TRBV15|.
CATSTDRRETQYF
TGTGCCACCAGCACGGACCGGAGGGAGACCCAGTACTTC
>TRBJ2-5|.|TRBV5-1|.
CASSLAWGETQYF
TGCGCCAGCAGCTTGGCTTGGGGCGAGACCCAGTACTTC
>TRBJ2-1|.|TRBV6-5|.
CASGRNEQFF
TGTGCCAGCGGGCGTAATGAGCAGTTCTTC
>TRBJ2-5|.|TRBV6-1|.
CAILPWPGKQETQYF
TGTGCCATCCTGCCGTGGCCAGGAAAACAAGAGACCCAGTACTTC
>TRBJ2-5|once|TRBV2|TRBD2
CASSEPSGSQETQYF
TGTGCCAGCAGTGAGCCTAGCGGGAGCCAAGAGACCCAGTACTTC
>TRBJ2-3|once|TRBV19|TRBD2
CASRPTSGRGTDTQYF
TGTGCCAGTAGACCGACTAGCGGGAGAGGGACAGATACGCAGTATTTT
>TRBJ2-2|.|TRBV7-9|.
CASSPDRNTGELFF
TGTGCCAGCAGCCCTGACAGAAACACCGGGGAGCTGTTTTTT
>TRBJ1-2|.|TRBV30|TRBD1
CAWSPMDRVGGYTF
TGTGCCTGGAGTCCCATGGACAGGGTCGGGGGCTACACCTTC
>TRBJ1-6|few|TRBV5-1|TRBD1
CASSTGGGTGNSPLHF
TGCGCCAGCAGCACTGGCGGGGGGACAGGGAATTCACCCCTCCACTTT
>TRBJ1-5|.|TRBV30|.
CAWSMATARSNQPQHF
TGTGCCTGGAGTATGGCAACTGCTAGGAGCAATCAGCCCCAGCATTTT
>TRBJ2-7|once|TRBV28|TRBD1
CASRPGTGVALTGEQYF
TGTGCCAGCAGACCCGGGACAGGGGTAGCTCTTACGGGCGAGCAGTACTTC
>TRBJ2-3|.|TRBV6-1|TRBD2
CASSESARGGPDTQYF
TGTGCCAGCAGTGAGTCAGCGCGGGGGGGCCCCGATACGCAGTATTTT
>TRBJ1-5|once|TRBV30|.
CAWSRAGQPQHF
TGTGCCTGGAGTCGAGCGGGACAGCCCCAGCATTTT
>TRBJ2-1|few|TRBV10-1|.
CASSERIGRSSYNEQFF
TGCGCCAGCAGTGAAAGGATTGGCCGGAGCTCCTACAATGAGCAGTTCTTC
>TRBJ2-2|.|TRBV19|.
CASNSPGQADSTGELFF
TGTGCCAGTAATAGCCCAGGGCAGGCGGACAGTACCGGGGAGCTGTTTTTT
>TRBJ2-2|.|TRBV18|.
CASSPLAGGSTGELFF
TGTGCCAGCTCCCCCCTCGCAGGGGGGAGCACCGGGGAGCTGTTTTTT
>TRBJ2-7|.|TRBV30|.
CAWSSGMLLYEQYF
TGTGCCTGGAGTTCGGGGATGCTACTCTACGAGCAGTACTTC
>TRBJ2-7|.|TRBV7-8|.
CASSLEDIRGSSYEQYF
TGTGCCAGCAGCTTAGAGGACATCAGGGGATCCTCCTACGAGCAGTACTTC
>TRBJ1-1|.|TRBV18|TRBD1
CASSPWTGVGDTEAFF
TGTGCCAGCTCACCCTGGACAGGGGTGGGAGACACTGAAGCTTTCTTT
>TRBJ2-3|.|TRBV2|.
CASSGRKPTGTDTQYF
TGTGCCAGCAGCGGACGCAAACCCACGGGGACAGATACGCAGTATTTT
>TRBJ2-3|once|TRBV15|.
CATRSRLASTDTQYF
TGTGCCACCCGGAGTAGGCTAGCCAGCACAGATACGCAGTATTTT
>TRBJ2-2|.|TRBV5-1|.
CATRRIAGTGELFF
TGCGCCACTCGACGGATAGCCGGGACCGGGGAGCTGTTTTTT
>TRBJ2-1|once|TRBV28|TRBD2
CASSFAPGLGFGEQFF
TGTGCCAGCAGTTTTGCCCCGGGACTAGGTTTCGGTGAGCAGTTCTTC
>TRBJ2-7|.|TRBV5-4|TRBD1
CASSLGGQGAYEQYF
TGTGCCAGCAGCTTGGGGGGACAGGGGGCCTACGAGCAGTACTTC
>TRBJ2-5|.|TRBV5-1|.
CASSSQETQYF
TGCGCCAGCAGCTCGCAAGAGACCCAGTACTTC
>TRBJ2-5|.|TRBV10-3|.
CAIKGGSETQYF
TGTGCCATCAAGGGGGGGTCAGAGACCCAGTACTTC
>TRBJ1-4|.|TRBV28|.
CASSLDQGIMNEKLFF
TGTGCCAGCAGTTTAGATCAGGGTATCATGAATGAAAAACTGTTTTTT
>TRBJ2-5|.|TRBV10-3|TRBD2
CAISESGGLAVQETQYF
TGTGCCATCAGTGAGTCCGGGGGACTAGCGGTTCAAGAGACCCAGTACTTC
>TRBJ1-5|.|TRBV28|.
CASSLGAVGYQPQHF
TGTGCCAGCAGTTTAGGGGCAGTGGGTTATCAGCCCCAGCATTTT
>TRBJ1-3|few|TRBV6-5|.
CASSYAAGGYTIYF
TGTGCCAGCAGTTACGCGGCAGGAGGGTACACCATATATTTT
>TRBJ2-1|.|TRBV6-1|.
CASSGRLDNEQFF
TGTGCCAGCAGTGGCCGACTGGACAATGAGCAGTTCTTC
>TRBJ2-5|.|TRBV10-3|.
CAIRANEGGVQYF
TGTGCCATCAGGGCTAACGAGGGCGGGGTCCAGTACTTC
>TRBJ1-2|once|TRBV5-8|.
CASSKRVDYGYTF
TGTGCCAGCAGTAAACGGGTCGACTATGGCTACACCTTC
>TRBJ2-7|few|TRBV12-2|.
CASRGSGTGDFYEQYF
TGTGCAAGTCGCGGAAGCGGCACAGGGGATTTCTACGAGCAGTACTTC
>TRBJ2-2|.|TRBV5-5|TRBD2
CASSLARAGGQNTGELFF
TGTGCCAGCAGCTTGGCTCGAGCGGGAGGGCAGAACACCGGGGAGCTGTTTTTT
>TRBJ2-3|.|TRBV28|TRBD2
CASRMGGGTDTQYF
TGTGCCAGCAGGATGGGGGGGGGCACAGATACGCAGTATTTT
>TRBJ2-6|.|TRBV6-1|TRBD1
CASRIGGSGANVPTF
TGTGCCAGCAGGATAGGGGGCTCTGGGGCCAACGTCCCGACTTTC
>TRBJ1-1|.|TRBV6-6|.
CASSQRTVVMNTEAFF
TGTGCCAGCAGCCAACGGACAGTCGTCATGAACACTGAAGCTTTCTTT